The 24 T cell receptor beta chains reported below all come from one sample, sequenced in a study. Tregs were sorted as CD4+CD25+CD127-/low cells. TCRdb re-called the 5' RACE reads with MiXCR, one entry per CDR3 protein. In the table there are roughly 9,900 distinct CDR3 sequences, approximately 31% of which are singletons. The sequenced sample was Tregs sorted from blood. The receptors here all came from a female donor with breast cancer.

V and J are TRBV10-3 and TRBJ2-7; TRBD1 matches at 8 bases. The CDR3 contains 13 residues. Germline loops: CDR1 ENHRY, CDR2 SYGVKD. The V segment lost 4 bases and the J segment 4 bases; nucleotides outside the gene matches: 3. The CDR3, as DNA: TGTGCCATCAGTGGGACAGGGTTTTACGAGCAGTACGTC. Translation: CAISGTGFYEQYV.

The rearrangement joins TRBV7-8 to TRBJ2-2; 7 nucleotides agree with TRBD2. The junction had 8 bases not matched to a gene; V was cut back by 4 bases and J by 3 bases. CDR3 size: 16 residues. The germline gives CDR1 SGHVS, CDR2 FQNEAQ. The CDR3 coding sequence is TGTGCCAGCAGCTACTCGTTGCGGGAGTACACCGGGGAGCTGTTTTTT. This translates into CASSYSLREYTGELFF.

Comments on this clonotype: This CDR3 is missing its conserved last phenylalanine or tryptophan, likely due to a read error. J is TRBJ2-1 and V is TRBV5-1, with D tentatively TRBD1 (5 bases). Looked up from germline, CDR1 is SGHRS and CDR2 is YFSETQ. The germline V and J ends were trimmed by 0 bases and 0 bases, with 10 bases remaining between them. This CDR3 is built from 16 residues. The CDR3 reads CASSLEHRSSYNEQFL. In DNA form, the CDR3 reads TGCGCCAGCAGCTTGGAACACAGGAGCTCCTACAATGAGCAGTTCCTC.

On this clonotype: This may be a read error, as it is one base from a much larger clone. J is TRBJ1-2 and V is TRBV18; no definite D call. There are 16 residues in the CDR3. Germline CDR1 is KGHSH and CDR2 is LQKENI. Trimming removed 2 bases at V and 3 bases at J, with 16 bases between. CDR3 sequence: CASSPTQESRDYGYTF. The CDR3 region has the DNA TGTGCCAGCTCACCAACTCAGGAGTCTCGGGACTATGGCTACACCTTC.

The table lists this clonotype with a few counts. The chain has TRBV10-3 and TRBJ2-5; D ambiguous. The CDR3 sequence is 13 residues long. V was trimmed by 2 bases and J by 3 bases, leaving 7 bases between them. The germline CDR1 and CDR2 sequences are ENHRY and SYGVKD. CDR3 protein: CAISEVAEETQYF. The CDR3 DNA reads as TGTGCCATCAGTGAGGTAGCCGAAGAGACCCAGTACTTC.

This sequence joins TRBV15 and TRBJ1-5; no definite D call. The CDR3 runs to 14 residues. Germline loops: CDR1 LNHNV, CDR2 YYDKDF (reference sequence). V lost 1 base and J lost 2, with 6 bases in between. The CDR3 loop reads CATSRGLGNQPQHF. DNA of the CDR3: TGTGCCACCAGCAGAGGGCTGGGCAATCAGCCCCAGCATTTT.

The J gene is TRBJ2-4, the V gene TRBV19; D is perhaps TRBD2 (5 bases). Deletions cut 6 bases from V and 0 bases from J, with 15 bases between. CDR1 and CDR2 from the germline V gene are LNHDA and SQIVND (reference sequence). The CDR3 consists of 16 residues. This CDR3 is CASRKNGELAKNIQYF. CDR3 nucleotide sequence: TGTGCCAGTAGGAAAAACGGGGAGCTAGCCAAAAACATTCAGTACTTC.

The CDR3 DNA is TGTGCCACCAGCAGAGATCCCGGCGGTCTCCGCACCGGGGAGCTGTTTTTT. Translating gives CATSRDPGGLRTGELFF. The V call is TRBV15, the J call TRBJ2-2; D is ambiguous. The CDR3 loop spans 17 amino acids. In germline, CDR1 is LNHNV, CDR2 YYDKDF (reference sequence). The germline V and J ends were trimmed by 0 bases and 4 bases, with 15 bases remaining between them.

This clonotype was seen only a few times. This chain connects TRBV28 to TRBJ2-7; no definite D call. V lost 6 bases, J lost 9 bases, and 12 bases lay in between. CDR1 is MDHEN and CDR2 is SYDVKM in the germline V gene. This CDR3 contains 11 residues. The CDR3 loop is CASSDYLGQYF. As DNA, the CDR3 is TGTGCCAGCAGCGATTACCTAGGGCAGTACTTC. Looking up the rest from reference TRBV28 and TRBJ2-7 gives the full variable domain: DVKVTQSSRYLVKRTGEKVFLECVQDMDHENMFWYRQDPGLGLRLIYFSYDVKMKEKGDIPEGYSVSREKKERFSLILESASTNQTSMYLCASSDYLGQYFGPGTRLTVT.

A remark on this clonotype: A read error may be the cause here, since a much bigger clone is one base away. The chain has TRBV19 and TRBJ1-1; no clear D. Germline V CDR1 and CDR2: LNHDA, SQIVND (reference sequence). The CDR3 loop spans 16 amino acids. The CDR3 coding sequence is TGTGCCAGTAGTATCTCCAACATTTTCATGAACACTGAAGCTCTCTTT. Translated, it gives CASSISNIFMNTEALF.

This rearrangement joins TRBV20-1 to TRBJ2-6; unclear D gene. This CDR3 region has 18 residues. CDR1 is DFQATT and CDR2 is SNEGSKA in the germline V gene (reference sequence). Trimming took off 5 bases at V and 0 bases at J, with 20 bases between the two ends. In DNA form, the CDR3 reads TGCAGTGCTCCACTGATACATGAACCGAGCTCTGGGGCCAACGTCCTGACTTTC. It codes for CSAPLIHEPSSGANVLTF.

By frequency in the sample, this clonotype is medium-sized. The J gene is TRBJ2-5, the V gene TRBV7-7, with D uncertain. Trimming pared 5 bases from V and 2 bases from J, leaving 9 bases between. Germline lookup yields CDR1 SSHAT and CDR2 FNYEAQ (reference sequence). CDR3 length: 13 residues. The CDR3 here is CASSLGRQETQYF. The CDR3 region has the DNA TGTGCCAGCAGCCTGGGCAGACAAGAGACCCAGTACTTC.

This clonotype was counted only a few times. The chain couples TRBV12-3 or TRBV12-4 to TRBJ2-7, with a tentative D call TRBD2 (5 bases). This CDR3 contains 11 residues. V was clipped by 5 bases and J by 9 bases, with 11 bases between them. For the CDR3, the DNA is TGTGCCAGCAGTCCCGAGGGCAGGCAGTACGTC. This gives the protein CASSPEGRQYV.

This clonotype is deemed medium-sized. The CDR3 is CRRSAGQNTEAFF. The CDR3 nucleotides are TGCAGGAGATCGGCAGGACAGAACACTGAAGCTTTCTTT. The chain couples TRBV20-1 to TRBJ1-1; weak D call: TRBD1 (5 bases). CDR1 DFQATT and CDR2 SNEGSKA come from the germline V gene (reference sequence). This CDR3 is built from 13 residues.

V gene TRBV12-3 or TRBV12-4 combines with J gene TRBJ1-2; D not certain. Deletions cut 8 bases from V and 1 base from J, with 14 bases between. The CDR3 is made up of 14 amino acids. CDR3 nucleotide sequence: TGTGCCAGCGGACGACTACTTAATAACTATGGCTACACCTTC. It codes for CASGRLLNNYGYTF.

This clonotype has a single count. Here the CDR3 DNA reads TGTGCCTGGAGCGGCCTAGAGACCCAGTACTTC. Translating it yields CAWSGLETQYF. This chain connects TRBV30 to TRBJ2-5; D unclear. The length of the CDR3 is 11 residues. CDR1 is GTSNPN and CDR2 is SVGIG in the germline V gene (reference sequence). Trimming took off 3 bases at V and 4 bases at J, with 6 bases between the two ends.

The rearrangement uses TRBV5-1 and TRBJ2-1, with 12 bases fitting TRBD2. Germline assignment: CDR1 SGHRS and CDR2 YFSETQ. This CDR3 is built from 16 residues. The V and J ends lost 4 bases and 5 bases, in that order; junction bases with no gene match: 7. Here the CDR3 DNA reads TGCGCCAGCAGCACCCGGACTAGCGGGACCGACAATGAGCAGTTCTTC. Its translation is CASSTRTSGTDNEQFF.

The CDR3 region has the DNA TGTGCCACCAAGTTAGGGGAATTTCAGTTCTTC. It encodes CATKLGEFQFF. This chain connects TRBV6-2 or TRBV6-3 to TRBJ2-1; D perhaps matches TRBD1 (5 bases). The V end was cut by 10 bases, the J end by 13 bases, with 17 bases between. Germline V gene sequence: CDR1 MNHEY, CDR2 SVGEGT. This CDR3 is 11 amino acids long.

This clonotype is judged medium-sized. The chain recombines TRBV6-6 with TRBJ2-5; D might be TRBD2 (5 bases). With 6 bases removed from V and 2 bases from J, the gap between germline ends came to 13 bases. Per the germline V gene, CDR1 is MNHNY and CDR2 is SVGAGI (reference sequence). There are 14 residues in the CDR3. The CDR3: CASRNPGYQETQYF. The CDR3 coding sequence is TGTGCCAGCAGAAATCCGGGATATCAAGAGACCCAGTACTTC.

Regarding this clonotype: The CDR3 does not end in the conserved phenylalanine or tryptophan, so this is likely a read error. The V gene is TRBV4-2, the J gene TRBJ1-2; possible D gene TRBD1, 6 bases. Trimming left V 0 bases short and J 2 bases short, with 13 bases between. Germline CDR1 and CDR2: LGHNA and YNFKEQ. CDR3 size: 16 residues. This CDR3 is CASSQDGGATNYGYTL. The CDR3 coding sequence is TGTGCCAGCAGCCAAGATGGGGGGGCCACGAACTATGGCTACACCCTC.

The V gene is TRBV20-1, the J gene TRBJ2-1; the D call may be TRBD1 or TRBD2 (5 bases each). The CDR3 contains 15 residues. V was cut by 4 bases and J by 5 bases, with 18 bases left in between. Germline V gene lookup returns CDR1 DFQATT and CDR2 SNEGSKA (reference sequence). Here the CDR3 DNA reads TGCAGTGCTAATCCCCTGGGGCAGAGGGACAATGAGCAGTTCTTC. Residues: CSANPLGQRDNEQFF.

V gene TRBV29-1 combines with J gene TRBJ2-7; D might be TRBD2 (5 bases). Germline V CDR1 and CDR2: SQVTM, ANQGSEA. Trimming took off 5 bases at V and 2 bases at J, with 10 bases between the two ends. CDR3 length equals 12 residues. The CDR3 region is CSVSDWTYEQYF. Here the CDR3 DNA reads TGCAGCGTTTCGGACTGGACCTACGAGCAGTACTTC.

This clonotype appeared a few times. The rearrangement uses TRBV5-1 and TRBJ2-5, with a tentative D call TRBD2 (5 bases). Trimming took 2 bases from V and 5 from J, leaving 13 bases between them. CDR1 SGHRS and CDR2 YFSETQ come from the germline V gene. CDR3 length equals 14 residues. CDR3 coding DNA: TGCGCCAGCAGCTTCGGACTTTACGTCGAGACCCAGTACTTC. Residues: CASSFGLYVETQYF.

This clonotype is medium-sized in the sample. The gene calls are TRBV20-1 and TRBJ2-3; the D is unclear. Germline values: CDR1 DFQATT, CDR2 SNEGSKA (reference sequence). This CDR3 has 13 amino acids. The ends were cut back, 3 bases at V and 0 bases at J, with 7 bases in the middle. The CDR3 sequence is CSASSHSTDTQYF. The CDR3 nucleotides read TGCAGTGCTAGTTCCCACAGCACAGATACGCAGTATTTT.